This paragraph covers one TCR beta chain sequence. Its antigen is unknown. The protocol was immunoSEQ multiplex PCR, while the TCRdb copy is restricted to in-frame clones and leaves out a portion. Among approximately 100,000 clones, 85% to 90% were seen once, and the ten largest hold 5.5% to 8.5%. Per germline, CDR1 SQVTM and CDR2 ANQGSEA. The CDR3 length is 14 residues. The V end was cut by 6 bases, the J end by 5 bases, with 18 bases between. The data derive from a study of PD-1 blockade in classical Hodgkin lymphoma. No patient escaped relapse after autologous stem cell transplantation, and brentuximab vedotin exposure varied. Whole-study results and caveats: Baseline diversity in complete responders resembled that of newly diagnosed patients. Nivolumab initiation under 1 year post-ASCT meant exclusion. Repertoire differences lack defined causes, possibly disease activity or prior therapy.

The source material was peripheral blood mononuclear cells (PBMCs), sampled before the second cycle of nivolumab. The rearrangement links TRBV29-1 to TRBJ2-3; TRBD1 or TRBD2 may be the D gene (7 bases each). The sequence was collected from a human donor with classical Hodgkin lymphoma. The CDR3 region is CSVAGGGGGDTQYF. The CDR3 DNA follows: TGCAGCGTCGCCGGGGGAGGGGGCGGAGATACGCAGTATTTT.